This T cell receptor beta chain stems from a study of blood T cells in healthy people across ages. Points from the study as a whole: Possibly confounding the expanded clonotype changes was the fact that donor CMV status was unknown. Measured against age, TCR beta diversity per million T cells decreased in a roughly linear manner.

Staff drew roughly 10 milliliters of peripheral blood from each donor. A sample-barcoded 5' primer and a J-beta primer mix were used in a second PCR of roughly 6 to 11 cycles. A single record per CDR3 protein comes from TCRdb applying MiXCR to the 5' RACE reads. Among roughly 1.9 million distinct CDR3 sequences, approximately 39% were seen once, and the ten largest hold roughly 24%. This clonotype turned up a few times. Its antigen is unidentified. Germline values: CDR1 DFQATT, CDR2 SNEGSKA (reference sequence). This CDR3 is built from 14 residues. Trimming at V came to 7 bases and at J to 4 bases, leaving 11 bases not matched to a gene.

The chain uses TRBV20-1 and TRBJ1-2; 8 bases line up with TRBD1. The sequencing sample was made of blood. The origin of this receptor is a human donor in good health. CDR3 sequence: CSVRGTTGVYGYTF. The DNA for the CDR3 is TGCAGTGTTAGGGGTACGACAGGGGTCTATGGCTACACCTTC.